This T cell receptor beta chain was recovered during a study of cytomegalovirus exposure and HLA in healthy donors (dated by TCRdb to the late 2010s). Background on the whole study: An earlier analysis of approximately 640 of the donors reported more than 250 Gb of sequence data and 117 million unique TCR beta sequences from 190 million or so T cells. An early release that covered fewer than 750 HLA-typed donors contained about 290 gigabases of sequencing data and 65 million to 100 million unique TCR sequences. The genetic ancestry cluster associated with self-reported Caucasian donors included 81% of the roughly 390 genotyped donors. The study was designed to test whether signatures of past pathogen exposure could be identified by cataloging public T cell receptors. The T cell repertoires of 666 subjects were profiled by immunosequencing and related to cytomegalovirus serostatus. In addition to the first cohort of roughly 700 subjects, a separate validation cohort of some 120 different subjects was used. The study combined high-throughput TCR immunosequencing, statistical association of individual TCRs with disease status, and machine learning to predict cytomegalovirus infection status. To study patterns of TCR occurrence, a later analysis re-analyzed previously published TCR beta repertoires from just over 650 donors and added high-resolution HLA genotyping. The later analysis used no new phenotypic data to find candidate immune exposures, relying instead on TCR beta sequences and their occurrence across donors. To decide whether each TCR beta V gene segment behaved as functional or pseudogenic, an earlier analysis of some 580 of the donors relied on high-throughput TCR beta sequencing. Donor age, sex, ethnicity and CMV serostatus were compiled alongside the repertoire data. In a later genetic analysis, genome-wide SNP genotypes for 398 of the 666 donors were used, and that subset was treated as a discovery cohort. Every repertoire in the discovery cohort had been generated on one and the same sequencing platform. HLA typing included class I and class II loci at four-digit resolution. Typing coverage differed by locus: A, B, C, DRB1 and DQB1 were typed in about 629-630 donors, DQA1 in 522, DPA1 in 600 to 610, and DPB1 in 450 to 480. Roughly 5 DR-DQ haplotypes were handled as single units for association and clustering, since linkage in the cohort was strong. On average, about 240,000 unique TCR beta nucleotide sequences were sequenced per donor among 300 to 500 genotyped donors of the cohort, with roughly 18% of those sequences being non-productive.

The paper as a whole reports these results and caveats: Compared with the approximately 700-donor mean, donors in an Asian-associated ancestry cluster had fewer N-insertions in productive TCRs, according to a later genetic analysis. Linkage disequilibrium might explain the correlated functional status among segregating V segments, but an unknown experimental factor could not be ruled out. In a later analysis, HLA-associated TCR beta chains showed more clonal expansion and lower generation probabilities than non-associated chains that were equally common. A further reported finding was that TCR beta sequences accurately predicted the HLA-A and HLA-B alleles for most subjects in the first cohort. Strong co-occurrence of HLA alleles, especially DR and DQ, made assigning TCR associations to individual alleles difficult. An association between a missense DCLRE1C variant and V-gene and J-gene trimming of TCR beta chains was found in a later genetic analysis and replicated in an independent cohort. Because the 87-base-pair reads could not distinguish some IMGT-functional V segments, including TRBV6-2 and TRBV6-3, those segments were excluded. Several of the top co-occurrence clusters appeared to be linked to parvovirus B19, influenza, CMV and Epstein-Barr virus, according to a later analysis. A later analysis found that most CMV-associated TCR beta chains appeared HLA-restricted, with HLA associations seemingly driven largely by CMV exposure. The classifier was reported to diagnose cytomegalovirus status with high specificity and sensitivity in both the original cohort and the validation cohort. A group of highly shared sequence variants was considered likely to be a technical artifact of the sequencing pipeline. This cohort had only TCR beta chains sequenced, and the lack of alpha or paired-chain data limited which features could be detected. For the cohort, immune exposure information was limited to CMV serostatus. Roughly uniform sequencing depth across donors was assumed in presence/absence analyses, although this assumption may not hold. The authors suggested that the approach could potentially be generalized to other disease states and immunological phenotypes. A later analysis associated about 18,000 TCR beta sequences with specific HLA alleles at a false discovery rate of 0.05. An earlier analysis of some 590 of the donors showed that most TCR beta V segments appeared in productive rearrangements either about 90% or about 30% of the time, which broadly matched IMGT annotations. HLA typing was unavailable for some donors at each locus, so association tests used only the typed subset. In the study, some 160 TCR beta chains were listed as associated with cytomegalovirus. In a later analysis, TCR association rates were found to vary across HLA loci, with the most associated TCRs seen for DRB1 alleles and the fewest for HLA-C alleles. While some public TCRs were present in many individuals, most TCR sequences turned up only very rarely across donors. A few of the identified cytomegalovirus-associated TCR beta chains were confirmed in vitro to be specific for cytomegalovirus antigens. The earlier analysis of 450 to 700 of the donors excluded fewer than 20 rarely observed V segments, including chromosome 9 orphons, because counts were too low.

The cohort was made up of under 800 healthy bone marrow donors. At the time of sampling, all cohort members were nominally healthy, though unrecorded immune exposures were likely present. The donor tested CMV seronegative, placing the donor among the 300 to 400 seronegative members of the cohort. Every donor gave a peripheral blood sample, and the peripheral blood mononuclear cells from that sample were used for TCR beta sequencing. The Qiagen DNeasy Blood Extraction Kit was used to extract genomic DNA from the blood cell samples. According to the germline V gene, CDR1 reads SNHLY and CDR2 reads FYNNEI. The CDR3 covers 14 residues, taking in both the cysteine and the phenylalanine. Only the CDR3 portion is preserved as DNA: 42 bases, with reading frame beginning at the first base. V trim: 7 bases; J trim: 5 bases; unmatched bases: 10. Library method: the immunoSEQ multiplex PCR assay. The multiplex PCR relied on a mix of 60 forward primers for TCR Vbeta segments and 13 reverse primers for TCR Jbeta segments. A multiplex PCR assay on genomic DNA amplified the CDR3 region of rearranged TCR beta genes. Amplified TCR beta libraries were sequenced as 87-base-pair reads on the Illumina HiSeq System. Concerning the study's data processing: Across the 670 or so repertoires, a later analysis counted 80 million or so unique TCR beta chains, approximately 12 million of which were shared by at least two donors. A nearest-neighbor algorithm error-corrected the raw reads and collapsed the reads into unique sequences, merging closely related sequences to remove PCR and sequencing errors. To assign V, D and J gene segments, CDR3 sequences were aligned to IMGT reference sequences. For a sequence to be retained, a match of at least six nucleotides was required to both a V gene segment and a J gene segment. Rearrangements were called productive when the CDR3 lacked stop codons and stayed in frame with V and J; all others were non-productive. CDR3 was defined by IMGT convention, running from the second conserved V-encoded cysteine to the conserved J-encoded phenylalanine. Sequences without an unambiguous match to a single V gene segment were excluded from the earlier analysis of about 600 of the donors. An earlier analysis of a few hundred of the donors classified V segments as functional when productive rearrangements were above 56.7% and as segregating when the standard deviation between donors was above 5%. A statistical classification framework was built to diagnose cytomegalovirus status from the catalog of TCR beta chain sequences. In a later analysis, V and J genes were assigned by comparing TCR nucleotide sequences against IMGT/GENE-DB human TR gene sequences. The TCRdist pipeline was used in a later analysis to assign CDR3 sequences and most-parsimonious VDJ recombination scenarios. In a later analysis, every TCR beta chain was defined by the combination of its CDR3 amino acid sequence and its V-gene family, and reads without a unique V-gene family were dropped. In a later analysis, around 650 highly shared, low-generation-probability nucleotide sequences were removed to address suspected cross-contamination and a sequencing artifact. For each public chain, a later analysis derived a clonal expansion index from normalized ranks of inferred template counts within each repertoire. In a later analysis, generation probabilities were computed with a VDJ recombination model fitted to out-of-frame rearrangements, and the resulting probabilities were checked against IGoR. In a later analysis, hypergeometric tests were used to score TCR-TCR, TCR-HLA and TCR-CMV co-occurrence, with a repertoire-size bias correction applied to TCR pairs. To estimate false discovery rates, a later analysis permuted the HLA or CMV assignments 20 times. A later analysis grouped co-occurring TCRs with DBSCAN, adding TCRdist sequence similarity when clustering within HLA-allele-positive subsets. For co-occurrence clustering, repertoires with fewer than 30,000 or more than 120,000 public chains were excluded, along with several repertoires with anomalous nucleotide sharing. TCRdb stores this immuneACCESS table with in-frame sequences only. Part of the clones is absent; in the studies checked, under half of the shortfall reflects unresolved V genes, and no reason is known for the rest. V and J calls and clone size are copied from that table; D and trimming were computed from the DNA. This sample comprises roughly 190,000 clones, 75% to 85% of them detected only once. 1.6% of the sample goes to the ten largest clones.

As for this clone: Its antigen remains unidentified. No qualities accompany the bases; no much larger clone lies one base away.

The source of this sequence is a woman in her forties or fifties in good health and CMV-seronegative. The chain joins TRBV2 to TRBJ1-1; 7 nucleotides in the junction match TRBD1. Sequenced sample: PBMCs. The CDR3: CASTSQGLRTEAFF. In nucleotides, the sequence is TGTGCCAGCACCTCACAGGGGCTAAGGACTGAAGCTTTCTTT.